This T cell receptor (beta chain) was found in a study of blood T cell repertoires in COVID-19. Sequencing used immunoSEQ multiplex PCR; TCRdb keeps in-frame clones, though not all of them. This table has over 60,000 clones, 86% appearing once. Sequencing input: peripheral blood. This TCR came from a woman aged 55-75 years with acute or convalescent COVID-19.

CDR3 DNA sequence: TGTGCCAGCAGCGTTGACAGGGACACTGAAGCTTTCTTT. Its translation is CASSVDRDTEAFF. The rearrangement joins TRBV5-4 to TRBJ1-1, with 7 bases lining up with TRBD1. The CDR3 totals 13 residues. From germline, CDR1 is SGHNT and CDR2 YYREEE (reference sequence). Losses at the gene ends were 4 bases for V and 3 bases for J; bases not matched to a gene: 3.